A selection of T cell receptor beta chains follows, all from one sample in a study of cytomegalovirus exposure and HLA in healthy donors. TCRdb's copy holds only in-frame clones and misses some; the assay was immunoSEQ multiplex PCR. The table lists roughly 200,000 clones, roughly 85% of them singletons. The sample was PBMCs. These receptors were collected from a woman in her forties or fifties in good health and CMV-seronegative. The CDR3 runs from the conserved cysteine through the conserved F or W. Each record gives: J gene, D gene, clone size, V gene, CDR3 DNA, CDR3 protein. D genes are given only for firm matches. Clone size is not always given. Where it is, it says once, few, many or a class for expanded clones.

>TRBJ2-6|.|.|TRBV9
TGTGCCAGCAGCTCTTTTTTCTCTGGGGCCAACGTCCTGACTTTC
CASSSFFSGANVLTF
>TRBJ2-5|TRBD2|.|TRBV30
TGTGCCTGGAGTGCGGGACTAGCGGGAGGGCCCCGGGAGACCCAGTACTTC
CAWSAGLAGGPRETQYF
>TRBJ1-2|TRBD1|.|TRBV11-2
TGTGCCAGCAGCTTGGGGACAGGGGGCGACTATGGCTACACCTTC
CASSLGTGGDYGYTF
>TRBJ2-5|TRBD1|.|TRBV19
TGTGCCAGTGGGGACAGGGGACGAGTGGCCCAGTACTTC
CASGDRGRVAQYF
>TRBJ1-5|.|once|TRBV6-6
TGTGCCAGCAGCGGGGGGGAGCCCCAGCATTTT
CASSGGEPQHF
>TRBJ1-2|TRBD1|.|TRBV6-6
TGTGCCAGCAGTTCAGACAGGGGCTATGGCTACACCTTC
CASSSDRGYGYTF
>TRBJ2-7|TRBD2|.|TRBV19
TGTGCCAGTAGTCCCGGACTAGCGGGGGTAACCTACGAGCAGTACTTC
CASSPGLAGVTYEQYF
>TRBJ2-1|.|.|TRBV7-2
TGTGCCAGCAGCCCTAAATTCAATGAGCAGTTCTTC
CASSPKFNEQFF
>TRBJ2-1|TRBD1|.|TRBV30
TGTGCCTGGACCCCGGACAGGGGTGAGCAGTTCTTC
CAWTPDRGEQFF
>TRBJ2-7|TRBD2|.|TRBV25-1
TGTGCCAGCAAGGCCGGACTAGCGGGCTCCTACGAGCAGTACTTC
CASKAGLAGSYEQYF
>TRBJ2-3|.|.|TRBV5-4
TGTGCCAGCTACGAGACGAGCGGCAGCACAGATACGCAGTATTTT
CASYETSGSTDTQYF
>TRBJ1-1|.|once|TRBV6-1
TGTGCCAGCAGGGAGTATTCGGCTTTCTTT
CASREYSAFF
>TRBJ2-1|.|.|TRBV19
TGTGCCAGTAGCTCCGGAGGGACCTACAATGAGCAGTTCTTC
CASSSGGTYNEQFF
>TRBJ2-1|TRBD2|.|TRBV5-5
TGTGCCAGCAGCTTGCTCGCGGGAGGATACAATGAGCAGTTCTTC
CASSLLAGGYNEQFF
>TRBJ2-7|TRBD1|.|TRBV15
TGTGCCACCAGCCATCCGGACAGGGGCCACGAGCAGTACTTC
CATSHPDRGHEQYF
>TRBJ2-1|TRBD2|.|TRBV29-1
TGCAGCGTTAAGGGACTAGCGGGTCTCGGTTACAATGAGCAGTTCTTC
CSVKGLAGLGYNEQFF
>TRBJ2-7|.|.|TRBV5-1
TGCGCCAGCAGCTTGGATCAGGGGCGAAGCTACGAGCAGTACTTC
CASSLDQGRSYEQYF
>TRBJ1-1|.|.|TRBV18
TGTGCCAGCTCACAAGACTTCATGAACACTGAAGCTTTCTTT
CASSQDFMNTEAFF
>TRBJ1-2|.|.|TRBV4-2
TGTGCCAGCAGCCAAGCGCAGGAAGCTAACTATGGCTACACCTTC
CASSQAQEANYGYTF
>TRBJ2-1|TRBD2|.|TRBV19
TGTGCCAGTAGTCCCCGGGGGGGCCCCTACAATGAGCAGTTCTTC
CASSPRGGPYNEQFF
>TRBJ2-7|TRBD1|.|TRBV6-5
TGTGCCAGCAGTTACGCCCTGGGACAGGGCTACGAGCAGTACTTC
CASSYALGQGYEQYF
>TRBJ2-5|TRBD2|.|TRBV5-4
TGTGCCAGCAGCTTCGGACTAGCGGGAGGAGAGACCCAGTACTTC
CASSFGLAGGETQYF
>TRBJ1-4|TRBD1|.|TRBV7-9
TGTGCCAGCAGCTTAGAAGGGGGCGCGAATGAAAAACTGTTTTTT
CASSLEGGANEKLFF
>TRBJ2-1|.|.|TRBV5-1
TGCGCCAGCAGCTTGACAGGTACGTTCTACAATGAGCAGTTCTTC
CASSLTGTFYNEQFF
>TRBJ1-4|.|.|TRBV2
TGTGCCAGCCACAGAGCAACTAATGAAAAACTGTTTTTT
CASHRATNEKLFF
>TRBJ2-6|.|.|TRBV30
TGTGCCGTGGACACGACCTCTGGGGCCAACGTCCTGACTTTC
CAVDTTSGANVLTF
>TRBJ1-5|.|.|TRBV19
TGTGCCAGTAGTATAGGAGGGAACAATCAGCCCCAGCATTTT
CASSIGGNNQPQHF
>TRBJ1-1|TRBD1|.|TRBV18
TGTGCCAGCTCACCACCGGGCAGTTCAGGAAGGGGGCGCGACACTGAAGCTTTCTTT
CASSPPGSSGRGRDTEAFF
>TRBJ1-2|TRBD1|.|TRBV18
TGTGCCAGCTCACCTCGGACAGGGTCACTTAACTATGGCTACACCTTC
CASSPRTGSLNYGYTF
>TRBJ1-4|.|.|TRBV6-5
TGTGCCAGCAGTAGCAGGAACGAAAAACTGTTTTTT
CASSSRNEKLFF
>TRBJ2-7|TRBD2|.|TRBV5-1
TGCGCCAGCAGCCGACTCGGGACTAGCGGGACTTACGAGCAGTACTTC
CASSRLGTSGTYEQYF
>TRBJ2-7|.|.|TRBV7-9
TGTGCCAGCAGCGACATCAGGGTCCCCTACGAGCAGTACTTC
CASSDIRVPYEQYF
>TRBJ2-1|TRBD2|.|TRBV28
TGTGCCAGCACCATACTAGCGGGAGGTTCGGGCAATGAGCAGTTCTTC
CASTILAGGSGNEQFF
>TRBJ2-7|TRBD2|.|TRBV7-9
TGTGCCAGCAGCCTAGGTGAGGGGACTACCTCCTACGAGCAGTACTTC
CASSLGEGTTSYEQYF
>TRBJ2-1|.|.|TRBV11-1
TGTGCCAGCACCCTAGGGGGAAGCTCCTACAATGAGCAGTTCTTC
CASTLGGSSYNEQFF
>TRBJ2-1|TRBD2|.|TRBV9
TGTGCCAGCAGCGTAGTAGGTAGCGGGGGTCCTGAGCAGTTCTTC
CASSVVGSGGPEQFF
>TRBJ2-7|.|.|TRBV21-1
TGTGCCAGCAGCAAAGGGGAAGGGAGTTTCAACGAGCAGTACTTC
CASSKGEGSFNEQYF
>TRBJ2-7|.|.|TRBV7-9
TGTGCCAGCAGCTCCGAGGACAGAAACTCCTACGAGCAGTACTTC
CASSSEDRNSYEQYF
>TRBJ1-2|.|.|TRBV5-1
TGCGCCAGCAGCTTGGGGCAGGTGGACTATGGCTACACCTTC
CASSLGQVDYGYTF
>TRBJ2-3|TRBD1|.|TRBV19
TGTGCCAGTAGAGTAGGACCCGGGACAGGATTAACAGATACGCAGTATTTT
CASRVGPGTGLTDTQYF
>TRBJ2-3|TRBD2|.|TRBV28
TGTGCCAGCAGTTTGGGGTTAGCGGGAGGAGAGGATACGCAGTATTTT
CASSLGLAGGEDTQYF
>TRBJ2-3|TRBD2|.|TRBV28
TGTGCCAGCAGGACTCGAAGCGGGAGAACAGATACGCAGTATTTT
CASRTRSGRTDTQYF
>TRBJ1-4|.|once|TRBV27
TGTGCCAGCAGCCCGGGACATGCAAATGAAAAACTGTTTTTT
CASSPGHANEKLFF
>TRBJ2-4|TRBD1|.|TRBV28
TGTGCCAGCAGTTTGGTCGGGACAGGGGGTAGGAACATTCAGTACTTC
CASSLVGTGGRNIQYF
>TRBJ2-5|TRBD1|.|TRBV30
TGTGCCTGGAGGGTGAAGGGACAGGGGGCTGAGACCCAGTACTTC
CAWRVKGQGAETQYF
>TRBJ2-5|.|.|TRBV7-8
TGTGCCAGCAGCTTAGAAATCAGCGGAGAGACCCAGTACTTC
CASSLEISGETQYF
>TRBJ2-4|TRBD2|.|TRBV7-2
TGTGCCAGCAGCGCGCTAGCGGGAGGGAGGGCCAAAAACATTCAGTACTTC
CASSALAGGRAKNIQYF
>TRBJ2-2|.|.|TRBV5-1
TGCGCCAGCAGAGCCTTAGTTACCGGGGAGCTGTTTTTT
CASRALVTGELFF
>TRBJ2-2|.|.|TRBV6-4
TGTGCCAGCAGCCGAGACTACGCCACCGGGGAGCTGTTTTTT
CASSRDYATGELFF
>TRBJ2-3|TRBD2|.|TRBV27
TGTGCCAGCAGTTTATCGCGGGGGACTGGGTGGACAGATACGCAGTATTTT
CASSLSRGTGWTDTQYF
>TRBJ1-2|.|.|TRBV7-9
TGTGCCAGCAGCTTAGTTTGGGAGGGCTACACCTTC
CASSLVWEGYTF
>TRBJ2-2|TRBD1|.|TRBV4-1
TGCGCCAGCAGCCAGTCCGGGACAGGGAACACCGGGGAGCTGTTTTTT
CASSQSGTGNTGELFF
>TRBJ2-2|.|.|TRBV19
TGTGCCAGTCAGAGGACAGTGAACACCGGGGAGCTGTTTTTT
CASQRTVNTGELFF
>TRBJ2-5|.|.|TRBV19
TGTGCCAGTAGCGATCCCTCCCGGGGCCAAGAGACCCAGTACTTC
CASSDPSRGQETQYF
>TRBJ2-1|TRBD1|.|TRBV18
TGTGCCAGCTCACCAGGGACAGGGGACCATGAGCAGTTCTTC
CASSPGTGDHEQFF
>TRBJ1-1|TRBD1|.|TRBV11-2
TGTGCCAGCAGCTTCACAGGGGGCGGCACTGAAGCTTTCTTT
CASSFTGGGTEAFF
>TRBJ2-3|.|.|TRBV7-3
TGTGCCAGCAGCCATCACACAGATACGCAGTATTTT
CASSHHTDTQYF
>TRBJ2-7|TRBD1|.|TRBV2
TGTGCCAGCAGCTTGCATACCGGGACAGTCAACGAGCAGTACTTC
CASSLHTGTVNEQYF